This TCR beta chain was sequenced during a study of human T cells and chemical hapten exposure. On the study more broadly: Per-sample TCR yield variability stemmed mainly from small pooled library volume differences.

Time point in this sample: healthy volunteer bleed at 2 weeks. Total RNA was extracted from unfractionated whole blood. Deletions cut 1 base from V and 9 bases from J, with 12 bases between. CDR1 and CDR2 (germline): GTSNPN, SVGIG (reference sequence). This CDR3 region has 13 residues. Unique molecular identifiers were linked by the library to individual cDNA molecules. TCRdb ran MiXCR on the RACE reads and lists one entry per CDR3 protein. The data contain roughly 30,000 distinct CDR3 sequences, 7% to 8.5% of them singletons. Sequencing used whole blood. The rearrangement uses TRBV30 and TRBJ1-4; D unresolved. The receptor was derived from a human donor in good health. Some clones in this sample may be carry-over from other donors' samples. CDR3 protein: CAWSADWNKKLFF. DNA for the CDR3: TGTGCCTGGAGTGCGGACTGGAATAAAAAACTGTTTTTT.